Below are 12 T cell receptor beta chains sequenced from a single sample in a study of T-cell memory formation after mild COVID-19. TCRdb itself ran the 5' RACE reads through MiXCR, one entry per CDR3 protein. Of roughly 450,000 distinct CDR3 sequences in the sample, 15% to 20% are singletons; the top ten hold 9% to 15%. The source material was PBMCs or a T cell subset sorted from them (not recorded which). The source of these receptors is an adult woman who had mild COVID-19 (a few samples of this study predate the infection). Cell type and time point are not known.

The chain recombines TRBV5-1 with TRBJ2-7, with 11 nucleotides matching TRBD1. There are 15 residues in the CDR3. Germline V gene data show CDR1 as SGHRS and CDR2 as YFSETQ. The V and J ends lost 5 bases and 4 bases, in that order; junction bases with no gene match: 8. CDR3 protein: CASRKIGTGGYEQYF. CDR3 DNA sequence: TGCGCCAGCAGGAAGATAGGGACAGGGGGTTACGAGCAGTACTTC.

This clonotype was counted ten times or more. The chain recombines TRBV7-8 with TRBJ2-1; the match to TRBD2 covers 8 bases. The CDR3 has 15 residues. J gave up 4 bases and V 5 bases, and 7 bases lay outside the gene matches. CDR1 is SGHVS and CDR2 is FQNEAQ in the germline V gene. In DNA form, the CDR3 reads TGTGCCAGCAGCCGGGGGGGGACACCATACAATGAGCAGTTCTTC. This sequence encodes CASSRGGTPYNEQFF. Full variable domain (remainder filled in from reference TRBV7-8 and TRBJ2-1): GAGVSQSPRYKVAKRGQDVALRCDPISGHVSLFWYQQALGQGPEFLTYFQNEAQLDKSGLPSDRFFAERPEGSVSTLKIQRTQQEDSAVYLCASSRGGTPYNEQFFGPGTRLTVL.

This clonotype was seen a few times. The genes are TRBV5-4 and TRBJ2-7; TRBD1 matches 8 bases. Trimming removed 4 bases from V and 3 bases from J; junction bases left unmatched: 9. Germline V gene lookup returns CDR1 SGHNT and CDR2 YYREEE (reference sequence). This CDR3 is 15 amino acids long. The CDR3 bases are TGTGCCAGCAGCGCGGGGCAGGGGGCGGGCTACGAGCAGTACTTC. It encodes CASSAGQGAGYEQYF.

This clonotype has at least ten counts. The chain uses TRBV7-8 and TRBJ1-1; the D is unclear. Per the germline V gene, CDR1 is SGHVS and CDR2 is FQNEAQ. The CDR3 is 16 amino acids. V lost 5 bases and J lost 0, with 16 bases in between. The CDR3 bases are TGTGCCAGCAGCAGCCACCGGGCCGCAATGAACACTGAAGCTTTCTTT. It is translated as CASSSHRAAMNTEAFF.

This rearrangement joins TRBV15 to TRBJ2-5, with TRBD1 matching over 7 bases. V was clipped by 0 bases and J by 3 bases; unmatched bases: 7. Germline values: CDR1 LNHNV, CDR2 YYDKDF (reference sequence). CDR3 size: 16 residues. The CDR3 DNA reads as TGTGCCACCAGCAGAGATCGATTGACAGGGAAAGAGACCCAGTACTTC. It specifies CATSRDRLTGKETQYF.

The chain recombines TRBV27 with TRBJ1-1; D unresolved. Trimming shortened V by 6 bases and J by 1 base, and 15 bases separated the two germline ends. Per the germline V gene, CDR1 is MNHEY and CDR2 is SMNVEV (reference sequence). CDR3 length equals 15 residues. CDR3 loop: CASRPSLGANTEAFF. CDR3 sequence (DNA): TGTGCCAGCAGGCCATCCCTGGGAGCGAACACTGAAGCTTTCTTT.

This clonotype has a handful of counts. A junction boundary mismatches the germline segment, possibly from a read error. The gene calls are TRBV12-3 or TRBV12-4 and TRBJ1-3; TRBD1 matches 7 bases. The CDR3 runs 14 residues. CDR3 sequence (DNA): TGTGCCAGCAGAGAAACAGGGGTAGGAACCACCATATATTTT. Translated, it gives CASRETGVGTTIYF.

The chain carries TRBV27 and TRBJ2-7, with D possibly being TRBD1 (6 bases). The germline V gene encodes CDR1 MNHEY and CDR2 SMNVEV (reference sequence). Trimming stripped 5 bases from V and 2 bases from J, with 13 bases between. The CDR3 is made up of 14 amino acids. The CDR3: CASSPQGFPYEQYF. The CDR3 DNA is TGTGCCAGCAGTCCTCAGGGGTTTCCCTACGAGCAGTACTTC.

This chain connects TRBV7-2 to TRBJ1-1; tentative D call: TRBD1 (5 bases). Germline CDR1 and CDR2: SGHTA and FQGNSA. The CDR3 length is 15 residues. Between the trimmed V and J ends, which lost 5 bases and 2 bases, there was a span of 15 bases. The CDR3: CASSPDGGGNTEAFF. CDR3 nucleotides: TGTGCCAGCAGCCCCGACGGGGGAGGAAACACTGAAGCTTTCTTT. The full variable domain, completed using reference TRBV7-2 and TRBJ1-1, is GAGVSQSPSNKVTEKGKDVELRCDPISGHTALYWYRQSLGQGLEFLIYFQGNSAPDKSGLPSDRFSAERTGGSVSTLTIQRTQQEDSAVYLCASSPDGGGNTEAFFGQGTRLTVV.

In its sample, this clonotype was seen a few times. The genes are TRBV25-1 and TRBJ1-3; D remains unclear. This CDR3 is 15 amino acids long. Germline CDR1 MGHDK, CDR2 SYGVNS. Deletions cut 7 bases from V and 0 bases from J, with 13 bases between. CDR3 DNA sequence: TGTGCCAGCATCGGGCGGACCTCCTCTGGAAACACCATATATTTT. As protein: CASIGRTSSGNTIYF.

V usage is TRBV30 and J usage is TRBJ2-7; 8 bases are a match to TRBD1. Trimming at V came to 7 bases and at J to 7 bases, leaving 9 bases not matched to a gene. The CDR3 sequence is 12 residues long. CDR1 and CDR2 (germline): GTSNPN, SVGIG (reference sequence). Here the CDR3 reads CASDTGGGEQYF. CDR3 nucleotide sequence: TGTGCCTCCGACACAGGGGGTGGTGAGCAGTACTTC.

This clonotype was counted between two and nine times. The chain couples TRBV3-1 to TRBJ2-3; 11 positions match TRBD2. This CDR3 is built from 20 residues. The germline V gene has CDR1 LGHDT and CDR2 YNNKEL (reference sequence). The junction had 18 bases not matched to a gene; V was cut back by 3 bases and J by 4 bases. CDR3 in amino acids: CASSQPGLADTRVGADTQYF. The CDR3 DNA sequence: TGTGCCAGCAGCCAGCCGGGACTAGCGGATACCCGAGTCGGCGCAGATACGCAGTATTTT.